This TCR beta chain was identified during a study of shared T cell receptors in the human thymus. The table came from immunoSEQ multiplex PCR; TCRdb's copy has only in-frame clones and leaves some out. The table shows about 610,000 clones, with around nine tenths occurring only once. Germline assignment: CDR1 MDHEN and CDR2 SYDVKM. The length of the CDR3 is 15 residues. V lost 7 bases to trimming and J lost 0 bases; unmatched junction nucleotides: 7. The sample was also linked to a second study, of human thymus T cells.

Material for sequencing was thymocytes. This TCR was recovered from a boy younger than two with a congenital heart defect. This rearrangement joins TRBV28 to TRBJ2-7; 9 nucleotides line up with TRBD2. This chain's CDR3 is CASTVLAGPSYEQYF. CDR3 DNA: TGTGCCAGCACCGTTCTAGCGGGACCCTCCTACGAGCAGTACTTC.